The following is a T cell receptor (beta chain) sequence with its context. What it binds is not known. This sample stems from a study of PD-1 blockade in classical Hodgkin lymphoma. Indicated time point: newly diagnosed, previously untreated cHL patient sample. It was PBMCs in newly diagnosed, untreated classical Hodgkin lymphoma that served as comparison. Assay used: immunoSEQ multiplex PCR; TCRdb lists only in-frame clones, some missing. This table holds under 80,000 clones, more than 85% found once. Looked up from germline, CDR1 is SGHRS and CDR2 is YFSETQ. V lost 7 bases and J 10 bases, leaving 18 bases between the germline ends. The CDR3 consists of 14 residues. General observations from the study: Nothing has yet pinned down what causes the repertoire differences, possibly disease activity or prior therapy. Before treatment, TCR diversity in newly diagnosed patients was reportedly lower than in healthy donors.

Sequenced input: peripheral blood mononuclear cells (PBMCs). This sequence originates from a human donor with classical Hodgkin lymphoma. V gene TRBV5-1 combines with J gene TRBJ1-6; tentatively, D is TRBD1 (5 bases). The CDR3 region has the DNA TGCGCCAGCGGACAACGGGAGGGCGGGTCACCCCTCCACTTT. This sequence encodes CASGQREGGSPLHF.